A selection of T cell receptor beta chains follows, all from one sample in a study of metastatic and nonmetastatic thyroid tumors. Through MiXCR, TCRdb re-clonotyped the PCR reads. This sample carries some 20,000 clones, about a third of them seen once, and the ten largest clones take 25% to 35%. The sequencing sample was made of tumor tissue. All receptors come from a female donor with papillary thyroid cancer or a benign thyroid nodule (not recorded which). Some clones in this sample may be carry-over from other donors' samples. Each CDR3 is given with its conserved first and last residue. The D gene is left open where the match is weak. The size entry is marked missing in some rows and otherwise reads once, few, many or a size class.

v_gene,abundance,j_gene,d_gene,CDR3nt,CDR3aa
TRBV7-6,many,TRBJ2-1,-,TGTGCCAGCAGCTTAGTTTGGGAGGCCTCCTACAATGAGCAGTTCTTC,CASSLVWEASYNEQFF
TRBV11-1,-,TRBJ2-7,TRBD1,TGTGCCAGCAGCTCCCCGCAGGGACAGATAAACTACGAGCAGTACTTC,CASSSPQGQINYEQYF
TRBV20-1,-,TRBJ2-3,-,TGCAGTGGGCTGCCGGACAGTAGCACAGATACGCAGTATTTT,CSGLPDSSTDTQYF
TRBV28,-,TRBJ1-2,TRBD1,TGTGCCAGCAGCACGACAGGGGGTATGAGCGGCTACACCTTC,CASSTTGGMSGYTF
TRBV12-3/TRBV12-4,-,TRBJ1-2,-,TGTGCCAGCAACAGGGCATTCGAGGGCTACACCTTC,CASNRAFEGYTF
TRBV5-1,once,TRBJ1-2,-,TGCGCCAGCAGCTTTTCCGGAACTGGCTACACCTTC,CASSFSGTGYTF
TRBV24-1,-,TRBJ2-5,-,TGTGCCACCGCCGGCCGGGAGCCGCAAGAGACCCAGTACTTC,CATAGREPQETQYF
TRBV28,few,TRBJ1-2,-,TGTGCCAGCAGTCCTAGTGTTGCAGGGCCCCTTAGCTACACCTTC,CASSPSVAGPLSYTF
TRBV6-1,-,TRBJ1-6,TRBD1,TGTGCCAGCAGTGCTGGACAGGGCTATTCACCCCTCCACTTT,CASSAGQGYSPLHF
TRBV27,few,TRBJ2-1,TRBD2,TGTGCCAGCAGTTTTCTGGGGACTAGCGGGAGCTCCTACAATGAGCAGTTCTTC,CASSFLGTSGSSYNEQFF
TRBV6-4,few,TRBJ2-3,-,TGTGCCAGCAGCAGCAGCTGGGGGGGCGATACGCAGTATTTT,CASSSSWGGDTQYF
TRBV6-4,-,TRBJ2-3,TRBD2,TGTGCCAGCAGGGGTCCGGGACTAGCGGGAGGTCAAGAGGTCTCAGATACGCAGTATTTT,CASRGPGLAGGQEVSDTQYF
TRBV6-1,few,TRBJ1-6,-,TGTGCCAGCAGTCCCAGTATGGGTTCACCCCTCCACTTT,CASSPSMGSPLHF
TRBV6-1,-,TRBJ2-1,TRBD1,TGTGCCAGCAGTGACGGGGCCACAGGGGTTTACAATGAGCAGTTCTTC,CASSDGATGVYNEQFF
TRBV6-5,-,TRBJ1-1,-,TGTGCCAGCAGTTACTCCCCGTTAGGGAGGACTGAAGCTTTCTTT,CASSYSPLGRTEAFF
TRBV5-1,-,TRBJ1-2,-,TGCGCCAGCAGCTTGGGGACGGAACTAAGCTATGGCTACACCTTC,CASSLGTELSYGYTF
TRBV11-2,few,TRBJ1-6,-,TGTGCCAGCCGATTGAGGGCGAGCTCCTATAATTCACCCCTCCACTTT,CASRLRASSYNSPLHF
TRBV4-1,-,TRBJ2-7,-,TGCGCCAGCAGCGGGGGGCGCACAACCTACGAGCAGTACTTC,CASSGGRTTYEQYF
TRBV6-1,few,TRBJ2-2,-,TGTGCCAGCAGAAATCTTGGGGGCACCGGGGAGCTGTTTTTT,CASRNLGGTGELFF
TRBV2,few,TRBJ1-2,-,TGTGCCAGCAGTGCAGCGGCAGTCTATGGCTACACCTTC,CASSAAAVYGYTF
TRBV20-1,-,TRBJ2-5,-,TGCAGTGCTAGGTACTCGGGGACAGAGACCCAGTACTTC,CSARYSGTETQYF
TRBV28,medium-sized,TRBJ1-5,-,TGTGCCAGCAGCCTCCGATCGAATCAGCCCCAGCATTTT,CASSLRSNQPQHF
TRBV2,few,TRBJ1-3,-,TGTGCCAGCACTAATGGACCGACTTCGGGAAACACCATATATTTT,CASTNGPTSGNTIYF
TRBV14,-,TRBJ2-1,TRBD2,TGTGCCAGCAGCCGAGCAACGACTAGCGGGAGACCGTTCTTC,CASSRATTSGRPFF
TRBV19,few,TRBJ2-7,-,TGTGCCAGTAGTATGGTGACAGGCCCTACGGGGGAGCAGTACTTC,CASSMVTGPTGEQYF
TRBV6-1,-,TRBJ2-7,-,TGTGCCAGCAGTGAAGTAACCGGGACGGGACACTACGAGCAGTACTTC,CASSEVTGTGHYEQYF
TRBV10-2,-,TRBJ2-1,-,TGCGCCAGCAGTGAGTCGACCGGGAACCAATACAATGAGCAGTTCTTC,CASSESTGNQYNEQFF
TRBV2,few,TRBJ2-7,TRBD2,TGTGCCAGCAGAACCGGGACTAGCGATCACGAGCAGTACTTC,CASRTGTSDHEQYF
TRBV2,few,TRBJ1-6,-,TGTGCCAGCAGGGAGGATGGACGGTCACCCCTCCACTTT,CASREDGRSPLHF
TRBV19,-,TRBJ2-5,-,TGTGCCAGTAGTGCGCAAGGGTTGGAGACCCAGTACTTC,CASSAQGLETQYF
TRBV24-1,-,TRBJ1-1,TRBD1,TGTGCCACCAGTGATGGGACAGGGGCCCGAAACACTGAAGCTTTCTTT,CATSDGTGARNTEAFF
TRBV20-1,-,TRBJ2-1,TRBD2,TGCAGTGCCCCACGGACTAGCGGGACTAATGAGCAGTTCTTC,CSAPRTSGTNEQFF
TRBV28,-,TRBJ2-2,-,TGTGCCAGCAGAACCCCGTACAGGGTTCCGAACACCGGGGAGCTGTTTTTT,CASRTPYRVPNTGELFF
TRBV28,few,TRBJ2-3,-,TGTGCCAGCAGTGGGGCAGGGGCTTTAGATACGCAGTATTTT,CASSGAGALDTQYF
TRBV6-5,few,TRBJ1-1,-,TGTGCCAGCAGTTATGGGGATGAAAACACTGAAGCTTTCTTT,CASSYGDENTEAFF
TRBV7-2,-,TRBJ2-7,-,TGTGCCAGCAGCTCGACAGGCTCCTACGAGCAGTACTTC,CASSSTGSYEQYF
TRBV6-5,-,TRBJ2-7,TRBD2,TGTGCCAGCAGTTACTCCCGAGGACTAGCGGGGGACTACGAGCAGTACTTC,CASSYSRGLAGDYEQYF
TRBV30,-,TRBJ2-2,-,TGTGCCTGGACCGGGGGTAGGCCATCTAGGAACACCGGGGAGCTGTTTTTT,CAWTGGRPSRNTGELFF
TRBV5-1,-,TRBJ2-7,-,TGCGCCAGCAAAGTTGGGGGGACCTACGAGCAGTACTTC,CASKVGGTYEQYF
TRBV11-2,-,TRBJ2-1,TRBD1,TGTGCCAGCAGCTTAGGATCCAGGGGGCGAGGGTACAATGAGCAGTTCTTC,CASSLGSRGRGYNEQFF
TRBV10-1,-,TRBJ1-1,-,TGCGCCAGCCGGGCCTTTTTGGGGGCTGAAGCTTTCTTT,CASRAFLGAEAFF
TRBV20-1,few,TRBJ1-6,-,TGCAGTGCTAGGACTTTGGGGACTACTCGCTCACCCCTCCACTTT,CSARTLGTTRSPLHF
TRBV12-3/TRBV12-4,few,TRBJ2-5,-,TGTGCCAGCGGCCCCCCGGAGACCCAGTACTTC,CASGPPETQYF
TRBV19,few,TRBJ2-7,-,TGTGCCACCACCTCCGGGAGAACGGGAGAGCAGTACTTC,CATTSGRTGEQYF
TRBV6-1,-,TRBJ1-2,-,TGTGCCAGCAGTGCAGTTGCGGGCCCTGTTGGCTATGGCTACACCTTC,CASSAVAGPVGYGYTF
TRBV12-3/TRBV12-4,-,TRBJ1-2,TRBD1,TGTGCCAGCACCCGACAGGGGTTGGACTATGGCTACACCTTC,CASTRQGLDYGYTF
TRBV18,medium-sized,TRBJ1-2,-,TGTGCCAGCTCACCTCAGGGAAATAACTATGGCTACACCTTC,CASSPQGNNYGYTF
TRBV6-8,many,TRBJ1-1,TRBD1,TGTGCCAGCAGGAACCAGACAGGGCCGGACACTGAAGCTTTCTTT,CASRNQTGPDTEAFF
TRBV11-2,few,TRBJ1-1,TRBD1,TGTGCCAGCAGTTGGGACAGCGCTGAAGCTTTCTTT,CASSWDSAEAFF
TRBV6-5,few,TRBJ1-2,-,TGTGCCAGCAGTTACTCGGGGGACATATTCTATGGCTACACCTTC,CASSYSGDIFYGYTF
TRBV20-1,-,TRBJ1-1,-,TGCAGTGCTCCCTATGATGTTGGCACTGAAGCTTTCTTT,CSAPYDVGTEAFF
TRBV6-1,few,TRBJ2-7,-,TGTGCCAGCGCCTTGGGGACACCCAGCGACGAGCAGTACTTC,CASALGTPSDEQYF
TRBV5-1,-,TRBJ1-3,-,TGCGCCAGCAGCTTGGAGGGGGGTGGCTCCGGGGACACCATATATTTT,CASSLEGGGSGDTIYF
TRBV4-2,-,TRBJ1-5,-,TGTGCCAGCAGCCAAGATGCAGGGAGTCAGCCCCAGCATTTT,CASSQDAGSQPQHF